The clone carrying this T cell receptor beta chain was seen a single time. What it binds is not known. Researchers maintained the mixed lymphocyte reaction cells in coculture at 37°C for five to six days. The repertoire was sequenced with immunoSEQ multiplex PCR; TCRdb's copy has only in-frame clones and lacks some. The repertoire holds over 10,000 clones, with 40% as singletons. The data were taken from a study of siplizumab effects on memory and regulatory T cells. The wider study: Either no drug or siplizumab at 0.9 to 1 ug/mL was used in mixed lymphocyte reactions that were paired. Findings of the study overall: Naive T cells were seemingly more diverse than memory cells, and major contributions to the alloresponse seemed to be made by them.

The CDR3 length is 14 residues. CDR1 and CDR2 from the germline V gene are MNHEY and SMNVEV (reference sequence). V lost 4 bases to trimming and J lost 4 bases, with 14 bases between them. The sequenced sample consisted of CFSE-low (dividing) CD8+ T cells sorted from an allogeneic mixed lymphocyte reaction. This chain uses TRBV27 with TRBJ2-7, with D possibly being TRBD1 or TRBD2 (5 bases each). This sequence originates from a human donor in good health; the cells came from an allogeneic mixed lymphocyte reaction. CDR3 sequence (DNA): TGTGCCAGCAGTTCCGGGACCGCGCTATACGAGCAGTACTTC. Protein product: CASSSGTALYEQYF.